These 14 T cell receptor beta chains share one sample of origin, sequenced in a study of Graves' ophthalmopathy and Graves' hyperthyroidism (dated by TCRdb to between 2017 and 2018). TCRdb names Illumina HiSeq 2000 as the instrument used. For repertoire sequencing, the TCR beta CDR3 regions were amplified from RNA transcripts. The first round of RT-PCR was done with HTBI primers and the Qiagen OneStep RT-PCR kit, and was followed by a second round of multiplex PCR, then size selection and purification. The public reads were run again by TCRdb, first through fastp at Q25 and then through MiXCR, and only productive beta chains were kept. Entries that share a CDR3 protein sequence are merged under the most common genes and DNA. This sample lists 350,000 to 450,000 distinct CDR3 sequences; around 19% were detected once. The leading ten clones occupy 1.5% to 2% of the sample. The material sequenced was peripheral blood. The origin of the receptors is a young woman with Graves' ophthalmopathy. Donor details come from another sample of the same person, matched by shared clones.

This clonotype was recorded at least ten times. V usage is TRBV27 and J usage is TRBJ2-5; weak D call: TRBD2 (7 bases). The germline V gene encodes CDR1 MNHEY and CDR2 SMNVEV (reference sequence). The CDR3 is made up of 15 amino acids. V gave up 3 bases and J gave up 1 base, with 12 bases separating them. CDR3 in amino acids: CASSLGGGAQETQYF. The CDR3 nucleotides read TGTGCCAGCAGTTTGGGGGGGGGGGCCCAAGAGACCCAGTACTTC.

The rearrangement joins TRBV10-3 to TRBJ1-2; TRBD1 might be the D (6 bases). The CDR3 loop spans 13 amino acids. CDR1 and CDR2 (germline): ENHRY, SYGVKD. V lost 7 bases and J lost 7, with 16 bases in between. CDR3 residues: CAITGGPQPGYTF. The CDR3 coding sequence is TGTGCCATCACCGGGGGGCCCCAACCTGGCTACACCTTC.

The sample holds many counts of this clonotype. The chain combines TRBV11-2 with TRBJ1-1; 8 positions match TRBD1. This CDR3 spans 15 amino acids. Looked up from germline, CDR1 is SGHAT and CDR2 is FQNNGV. V was clipped by 5 bases and J by 7 bases; unmatched bases: 12. CDR3 sequence (DNA): TGTGCCAGCAGCCTCGGGATAACGGGACAGGATGAAGCTTTCTTT. This gives the protein CASSLGITGQDEAFF.

This clonotype was seen repeatedly, ten times or more. V usage is TRBV12-5 and J usage is TRBJ1-1; unclear D gene. Germline V gives CDR1 LGHNT, CDR2 FRNRAP. V was shortened by 7 bases and J by 3 bases, with 12 bases between the two germline ends. The CDR3 loop spans 13 amino acids. CDR3 region: CASAPTGDTEAFF. CDR3 sequence (DNA): TGTGCTAGTGCCCCCACCGGGGACACTGAAGCTTTCTTT.

The chain employs TRBV30 and TRBJ2-6, with D perhaps matching TRBD1 or TRBD2 (5 bases each). With 3 bases removed from V and 0 bases from J, the gap between germline ends came to 18 bases. The CDR3 is made up of 18 amino acids. Germline-derived CDR1 and CDR2 are GTSNPN and SVGIG (reference sequence). The CDR3 DNA reads TGTGCCTGGAGCCACTTTGGGGGACGCCTCTCTGGGGCCAACGTCCTGACTTTC. Translating gives CAWSHFGGRLSGANVLTF.

The V and J genes are TRBV28 and TRBJ1-2; D ambiguous. Germline lookup yields CDR1 MDHEN and CDR2 SYDVKM. The CDR3 length is 15 residues. V shed 7 bases and J shed 3 bases, with 18 bases lying between them. DNA for the CDR3: TGTGCCAGCATCTCGAAAGGCGGGTGGTACTATGGCTACACCTTC. It encodes CASISKGGWYYGYTF.

This clonotype was found many times. V usage is TRBV20-1 and J usage is TRBJ1-1; D is uncertain. Germline lookup yields CDR1 DFQATT and CDR2 SNEGSKA (reference sequence). The CDR3 runs to 12 residues. The ends were cut back, 4 bases at V and 0 bases at J, with 6 bases in the middle. The DNA for the CDR3 is TGCAGTGCTAAGGCGGTGAACACTGAAGCTTTCTTT. It is translated as CSAKAVNTEAFF.

This clonotype has ten or more counts. The V and J genes are TRBV4-1 and TRBJ1-6; D is unresolved. V was shortened by 0 bases and J by 6 bases, with 15 bases between the two germline ends. The CDR3 spans 17 residues. In germline, CDR1 is MGHRA, CDR2 YSYEKL. Here the CDR3 DNA reads TGCGCCAGCAGCCAAGATCGGAGGGCGGAGGGTAATTCACCCCTCCACTTT. This gives the protein CASSQDRRAEGNSPLHF.

J is TRBJ2-7 and V is TRBV6-2 or TRBV6-3; D could derive from TRBD1 or TRBD2 (5 bases each). The CDR3 length is 19 residues. The ends were cut back, 5 bases at V and 2 bases at J, with 28 bases in the middle. The V gene's germline CDR1 is MNHEY and CDR2 SVGEGT. For the CDR3, the DNA is TGTGCCAGCAGTACGGCCAGCTATATCTCCGGGACCCGGGCCTACGAGCAGTACTTC. It translates to CASSTASYISGTRAYEQYF.

As regards this clonotype: Possible read error: a much larger clone is one base away. This chain connects TRBV6-1 to TRBJ1-6; no clear D. There are 14 residues in the CDR3. Germline-derived CDR1 and CDR2 are MNHNS and SASEGT. CDR3: CASNPGSYNSPIHF. The CDR3 DNA sequence: TGTGCCAGCAATCCGGGGTCCTATAATTCACCCATCCACTTT.

The sample holds many counts of this clonotype. V usage is TRBV5-1 and J usage is TRBJ1-1; 8 nucleotides match TRBD1. The CDR3 loop spans 15 amino acids. V shed 3 bases and J 1 base; nucleotides not matched to a gene: 5. CDR1 and CDR2 (germline): SGHRS, YFSETQ. In DNA form, the CDR3 reads TGCGCCAGCAGCTCGACAGGGGCCGCGAACACTGAAGCTTTCTTT. Its translation: CASSSTGAANTEAFF.

This clonotype was seen ten or more times. This rearrangement joins TRBV11-2 to TRBJ2-5; 11 bases map to TRBD2. V dropped 1 base and J dropped 4; count of bases not matched to a gene: 8. This CDR3 region has 17 residues. Germline CDR1 and CDR2: SGHAT and FQNNGV. Here the CDR3 reads CASSLGLAGGGRETQYF. The CDR3 nucleotides are TGTGCCAGCAGCTTAGGTCTAGCGGGGGGAGGTCGAGAGACCCAGTACTTC.

The sample holds many counts of this clonotype. The chain is built from TRBV20-1 and TRBJ1-6, with 7 nucleotides matching TRBD1. Unmatched junction bases numbered 17, after V lost 3 bases and J lost 3 bases. The CDR3 runs to 19 residues. Germline lookup yields CDR1 DFQATT and CDR2 SNEGSKA (reference sequence). CDR3 coding DNA: TGCAGTGCTAGTGTCACCCCTCGACAGGGCTTGGGCTATAATTCACCCCTCCACTTT. This gives the protein CSASVTPRQGLGYNSPLHF.

This chain uses TRBV12-3 or TRBV12-4 with TRBJ2-2; perhaps TRBD2 as D (6 bases). This CDR3 comprises 15 residues. The V end was cut by 5 bases, the J end by 4 bases, with 14 bases between. CDR3 nucleotide sequence: TGTGCCAGCAGTGGAGGGCTGACGAGCACCGGGGAGCTGTTTTTT. This translates into CASSGGLTSTGELFF.